This TCR beta chain was documented in a study of siplizumab effects on memory and regulatory T cells. The study, taken as a whole, reports: Naive T cells apparently outstripped memory cells in diversity and seemed major alloresponse contributors. In the presence of siplizumab, alloreactive sequences traceable to unstimulated CD4+ memory cells were significantly reduced. Mean Treg-derived proportions of mappable alloreactive CD4+ clones were approximately 69% for siplizumab and around 30% for controls.

The repertoire was sequenced with immunoSEQ multiplex PCR; TCRdb's copy has only in-frame clones and lacks some. The sample gives 65,000 to 90,000 clones, just over 90% of which show up once; 4% to 5.5% is in the top ten. Comment on this clone: Its antigen is currently unknown.

The TCR originated in a human donor in good health. The sequencing sample was made of CD8+ T cells sorted from blood.

CDR3 protein: CASTQGGRNQPQHF. The CDR3 nucleotides are TGTGCCAGCACCCAGGGGGGCAGGAATCAGCCCCAGCATTTT. This chain links TRBV6-5 with TRBJ1-5, with 7 bases aligning to TRBD1. With 7 bases clipped from V and 4 bases from J, the junction kept 7 bases outside the gene matches. The germline CDR1 and CDR2 sequences are MNHEY and SVGAGI. CDR3 length equals 14 residues.